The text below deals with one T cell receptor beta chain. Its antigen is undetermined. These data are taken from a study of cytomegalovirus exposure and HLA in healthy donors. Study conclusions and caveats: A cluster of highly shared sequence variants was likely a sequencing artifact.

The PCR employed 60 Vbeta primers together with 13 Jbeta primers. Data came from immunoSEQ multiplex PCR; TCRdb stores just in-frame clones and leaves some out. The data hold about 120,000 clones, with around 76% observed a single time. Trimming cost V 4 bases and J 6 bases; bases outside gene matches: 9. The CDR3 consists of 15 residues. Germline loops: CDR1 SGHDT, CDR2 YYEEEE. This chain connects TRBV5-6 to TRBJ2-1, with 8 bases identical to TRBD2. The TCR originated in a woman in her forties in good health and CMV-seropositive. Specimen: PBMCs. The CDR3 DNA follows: TGTGCCAGCAGCCTACCGGGGGGGCGTGGCAATGAGCAGTTCTTC. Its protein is CASSLPGGRGNEQFF.